This TCR beta chain was captured in a study of T cell repertoires in cytomegalovirus infection. Study-wide context: CMV infection plus the matching HLA type was flagged by public TCR beta signatures.

MiXCR, run by TCRdb on the reads, gives a single entry per CDR3 protein. The data hold around 530,000 distinct CDR3 sequences, with more than 15% observed a single time. The CDR3 extends over 16 amino acids. In germline, CDR1 is KGHDR, CDR2 SFDVKD. Trimming removed 2 bases at V and 0 bases at J, with 9 bases between. Overall study results and limits: Predominance within the ex vivo response was attributable to HLA-C-restricted CMV-specific TCR beta clonotypes.

This clonotype was seen repeatedly, ten times or more. Its target is not known. The sample comprised CD8+ T cells from PBMCs. The chain combines TRBV24-1 with TRBJ2-2; a possible D gene is TRBD1 (6 bases). This TCR derives from a human donor in good health (CMV status not recorded). Some clones in this sample may be carry-over from other donors' samples. The CDR3 sequence: CATSDSGTTNTGELFF. CDR3 nucleotides: TGTGCCACCAGTGATTCCGGGACAACGAACACCGGGGAGCTGTTTTTT.